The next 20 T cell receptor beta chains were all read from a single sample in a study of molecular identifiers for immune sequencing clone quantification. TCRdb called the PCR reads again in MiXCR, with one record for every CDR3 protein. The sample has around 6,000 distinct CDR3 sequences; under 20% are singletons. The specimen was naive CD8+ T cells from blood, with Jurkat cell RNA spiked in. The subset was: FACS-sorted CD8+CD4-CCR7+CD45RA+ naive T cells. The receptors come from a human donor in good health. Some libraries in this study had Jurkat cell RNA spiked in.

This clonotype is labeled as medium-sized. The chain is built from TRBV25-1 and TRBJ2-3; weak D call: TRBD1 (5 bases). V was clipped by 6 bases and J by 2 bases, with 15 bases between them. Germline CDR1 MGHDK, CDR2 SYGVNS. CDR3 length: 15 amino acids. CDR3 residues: CASRNTGEYTDTQYF. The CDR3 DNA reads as TGTGCCAGCAGAAATACAGGAGAATACACAGATACGCAGTATTTT.

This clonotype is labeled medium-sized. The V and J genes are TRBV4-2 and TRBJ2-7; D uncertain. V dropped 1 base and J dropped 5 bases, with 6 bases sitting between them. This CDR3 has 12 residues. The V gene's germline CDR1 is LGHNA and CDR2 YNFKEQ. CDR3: CASSQAGNEQYF. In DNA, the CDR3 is TGTGCCAGCAGCCAAGCTGGGAACGAGCAGTACTTC.

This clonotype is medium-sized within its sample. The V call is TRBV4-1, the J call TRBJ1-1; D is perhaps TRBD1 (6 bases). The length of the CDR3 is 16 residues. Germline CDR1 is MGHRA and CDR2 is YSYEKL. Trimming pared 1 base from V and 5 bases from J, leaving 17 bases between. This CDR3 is CASSQVGGAGETEAFF. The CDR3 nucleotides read TGCGCCAGCAGCCAAGTAGGGGGGGCCGGCGAAACTGAAGCTTTCTTT.

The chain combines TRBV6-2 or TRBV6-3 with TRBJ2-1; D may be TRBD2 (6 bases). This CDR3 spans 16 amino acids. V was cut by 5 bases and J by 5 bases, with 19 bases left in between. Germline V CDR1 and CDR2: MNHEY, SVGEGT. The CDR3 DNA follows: TGTGCCAGCAGTCTAACCGCGGGGAGCGGCCACAATGAGCAGTTCTTC. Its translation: CASSLTAGSGHNEQFF.

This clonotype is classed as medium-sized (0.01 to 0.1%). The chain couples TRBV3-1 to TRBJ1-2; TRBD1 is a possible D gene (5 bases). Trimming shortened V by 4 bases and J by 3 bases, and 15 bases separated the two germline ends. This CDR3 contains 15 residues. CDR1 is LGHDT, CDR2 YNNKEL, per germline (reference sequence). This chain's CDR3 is CASSPPAGGYYGYTF. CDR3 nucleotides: TGTGCCAGCAGCCCCCCGGCGGGGGGTTACTATGGCTACACCTTC.

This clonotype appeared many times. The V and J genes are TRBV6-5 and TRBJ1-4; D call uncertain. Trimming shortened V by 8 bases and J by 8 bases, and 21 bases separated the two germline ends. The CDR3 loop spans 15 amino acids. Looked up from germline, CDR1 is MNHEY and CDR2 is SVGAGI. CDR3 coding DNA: TGTGCCAGCTCGGTGGAGGGAGGAGTTTGGGAAAAACTGTTTTTT. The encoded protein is CASSVEGGVWEKLFF.

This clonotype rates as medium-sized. The CDR3 spells CASSQDGGGPTDTQYF. The CDR3 DNA reads as TGCGCCAGCAGCCAAGATGGCGGGGGGCCCACAGATACGCAGTATTTT. The chain joins TRBV4-3 to TRBJ2-3; 8 bases map to TRBD2. The CDR3 sequence is 16 residues long. The germline V gene encodes CDR1 LGHNA and CDR2 YSLEER. Trimming took 0 bases from V and 2 from J; bases not matched to a gene: 4.

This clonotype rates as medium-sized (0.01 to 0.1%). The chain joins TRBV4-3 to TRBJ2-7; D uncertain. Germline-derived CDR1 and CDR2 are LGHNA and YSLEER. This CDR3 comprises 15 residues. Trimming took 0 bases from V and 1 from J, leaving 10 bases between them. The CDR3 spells CASSQDLPGSYEQYF. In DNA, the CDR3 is TGCGCCAGCAGCCAAGATCTCCCCGGTTCCTACGAGCAGTACTTC.

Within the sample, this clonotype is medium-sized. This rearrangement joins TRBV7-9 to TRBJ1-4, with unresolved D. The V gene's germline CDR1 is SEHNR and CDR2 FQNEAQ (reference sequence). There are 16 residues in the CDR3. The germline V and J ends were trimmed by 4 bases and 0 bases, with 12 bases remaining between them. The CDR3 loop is CASSYSRESTNEKLFF. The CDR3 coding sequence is TGTGCCAGCAGCTATTCCCGGGAGTCAACTAATGAAAAACTGTTTTTT.

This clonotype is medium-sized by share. CDR3 DNA sequence: TGTGCCAGCAGGCTACTAGCGGGAGCTGTTTCAGATACGCAGTATTTT. Its translation: CASRLLAGAVSDTQYF. This chain links TRBV28 with TRBJ2-3; the match to TRBD2 covers 11 bases. CDR1 is MDHEN, CDR2 SYDVKM, per germline. The CDR3 is 16 residues long. V shed 6 bases, J shed 4 bases, and the junction held 9 bases outside the gene matches.

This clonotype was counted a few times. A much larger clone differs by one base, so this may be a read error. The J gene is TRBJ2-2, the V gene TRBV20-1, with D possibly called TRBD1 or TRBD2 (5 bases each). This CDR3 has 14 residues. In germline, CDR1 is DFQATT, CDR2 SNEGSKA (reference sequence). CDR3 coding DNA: TGCAGTGCCCCTGGCAGGGCCAGCACCGGGGAGCCGTTTTTT. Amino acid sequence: CSAPGRASTGEPFF.

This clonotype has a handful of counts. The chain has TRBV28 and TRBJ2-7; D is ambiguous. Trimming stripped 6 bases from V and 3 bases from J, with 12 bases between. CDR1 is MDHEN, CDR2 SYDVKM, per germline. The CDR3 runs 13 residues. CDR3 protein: CASSLSSVYEQYF. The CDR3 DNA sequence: TGTGCCAGCAGCCTTTCCAGTGTCTACGAGCAGTACTTC.

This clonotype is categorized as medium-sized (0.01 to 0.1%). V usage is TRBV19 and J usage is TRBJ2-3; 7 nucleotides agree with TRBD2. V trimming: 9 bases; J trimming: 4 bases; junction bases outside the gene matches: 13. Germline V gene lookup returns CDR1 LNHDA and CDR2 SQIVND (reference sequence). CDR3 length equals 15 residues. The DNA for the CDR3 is TGTGCCAGCGGGGAATGGGCGGGGGAGGCAGATACGCAGTATTTT. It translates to CASGEWAGEADTQYF.

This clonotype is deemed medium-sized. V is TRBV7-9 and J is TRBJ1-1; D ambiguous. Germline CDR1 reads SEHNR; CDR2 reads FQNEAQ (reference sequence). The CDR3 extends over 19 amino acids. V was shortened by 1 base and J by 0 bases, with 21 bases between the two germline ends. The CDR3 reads CASSLEGGGFVPMNTEAFF. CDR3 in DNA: TGTGCCAGCAGCTTAGAGGGAGGCGGGTTCGTCCCTATGAACACTGAAGCTTTCTTT.

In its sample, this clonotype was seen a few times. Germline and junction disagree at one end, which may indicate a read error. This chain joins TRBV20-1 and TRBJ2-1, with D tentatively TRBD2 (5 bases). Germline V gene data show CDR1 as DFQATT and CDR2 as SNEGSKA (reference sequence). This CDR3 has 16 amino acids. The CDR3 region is CSAGEGSGSSYNEQFF. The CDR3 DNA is TGCAGTGCTGGAGAAGGCAGCGGAAGCTCCTACAATGAGCAGTTCTTC.

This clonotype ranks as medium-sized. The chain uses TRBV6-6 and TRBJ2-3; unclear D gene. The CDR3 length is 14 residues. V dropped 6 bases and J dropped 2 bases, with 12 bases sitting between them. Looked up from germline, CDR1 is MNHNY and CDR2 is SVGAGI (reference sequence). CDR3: CASSLGPLTDTQYF. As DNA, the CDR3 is TGTGCCAGCAGCCTCGGACCGCTCACAGATACGCAGTATTTT.

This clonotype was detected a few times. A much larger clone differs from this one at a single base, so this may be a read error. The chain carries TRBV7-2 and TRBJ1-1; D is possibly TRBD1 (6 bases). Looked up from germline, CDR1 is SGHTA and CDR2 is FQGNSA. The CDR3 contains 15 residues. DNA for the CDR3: TGTGCCAGCAGCACACCCGTGAGGGGGGACACTGAAGCTTCCTTT. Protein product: CASSTPVRGDTEASF. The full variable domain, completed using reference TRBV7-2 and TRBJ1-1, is GAGVSQSPSNKVTEKGKDVELRCDPISGHTALYWYRQSLGQGLEFLIYFQGNSAPDKSGLPSDRFSAERTGGSVSTLTIQRTQQEDSAVYLCASSTPVRGDTEASFGQGTRLTVV.

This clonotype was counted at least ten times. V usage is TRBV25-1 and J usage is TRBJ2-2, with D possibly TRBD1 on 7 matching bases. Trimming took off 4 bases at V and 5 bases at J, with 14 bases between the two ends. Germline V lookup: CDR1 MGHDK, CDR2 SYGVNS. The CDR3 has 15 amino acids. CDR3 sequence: CASSGQGGWTGELFF. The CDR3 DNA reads TGTGCCAGCAGTGGACAGGGAGGATGGACCGGGGAGCTGTTTTTT.

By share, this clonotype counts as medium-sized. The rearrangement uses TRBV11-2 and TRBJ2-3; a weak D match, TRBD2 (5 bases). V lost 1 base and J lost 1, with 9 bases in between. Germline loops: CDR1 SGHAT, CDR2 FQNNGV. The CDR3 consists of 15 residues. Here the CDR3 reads CASSLVTSGTDTQYF. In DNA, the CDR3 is TGTGCCAGCAGCTTAGTAACTAGTGGCACAGATACGCAGTATTTT.

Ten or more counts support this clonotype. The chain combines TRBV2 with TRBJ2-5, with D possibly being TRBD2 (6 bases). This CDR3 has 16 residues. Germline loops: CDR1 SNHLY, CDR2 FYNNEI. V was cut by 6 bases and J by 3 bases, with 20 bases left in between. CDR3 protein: CASSALTVSGEETQYF. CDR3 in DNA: TGTGCCAGCAGCGCATTGACGGTTAGCGGAGAAGAGACCCAGTACTTC.